This T cell receptor (beta chain) was recovered during a study of blood T cells in healthy people across ages (dated by TCRdb to between 2014 and 2017). For the wider study: In model experiments, template switching captured roughly one uniquely barcoded TCR beta cDNA molecule for every two T cells. The study measured age-related changes in TCR beta repertoire diversity using deep sequencing normalized with unique cDNA molecular identifiers. The donors were split into four age groups: young (average around 16 years), middle-aged (over 35), aged (about 62) and long-lived (approximately 89). Donors of different ages were randomly distributed across sequencing lanes to avoid experimental bias. Two additional independent replicas of 1 million unique cDNA reads from the same blood draw were analyzed for two donors (one aged 18 to 30 and one aged 80 or older). The paper's findings and limits, for the study overall: Observed TCR beta diversity correlated strongly with the percentage of naive T cells measured by flow cytometry. The long-lived group showed more naive CD4+ T cells, fewer expanded clones and increased TCR diversity than the aged group, suggesting age selection. Estimates of total diversity based on one million sequenced T cells were regarded as lower bounds and as underestimates. The CMV infection status of donors was not known, potentially confounding age-related changes in expanded clonotypes. As age increased, observed TCR beta diversity per million T cells dropped in a roughly linear way, and a significant reduction was already evident by age 40. Conclusive comparison of naive and antigen-experienced compartments was prevented by the profiling of bulk unsorted PBMCs.

This clonotype was seen just once. What antigen it recognizes has not been identified. Per-base qualities were not stored, and no clone one base away is much larger. The donors were under 40 Caucasian individuals from Russia, aged roughly 6 to 100 years, who were systemically healthy. Ten milliliters of peripheral blood were drawn from each donor into EDTA-treated Vacutainer tubes. Ficoll-Paque density-gradient centrifugation was used to isolate PBMCs, with at least 6.5 million obtained per sample. Total RNA was extracted from PBMCs with Trizol reagent, with at least 6 micrograms obtained per sample. For every donor, an aliquot of PBMCs went through flow cytometry to measure the percentages of naive CD45RAhigh/CD27high T cells. From cysteine to phenylalanine, the CDR3 is 13 amino acids long. Only the CDR3 DNA stays, 39 bases, in frame from base 1. Taken from the germline V gene, the CDR1 and CDR2 loops are ENHRY and SYGVKD. V was cut back by 7 bases and J by 0 bases, leaving a gap of 9 bases between them.

To prepare the library, 5' RACE was applied. The reads were generated on an Illumina HiSeq 2500. The second PCR ran for about 7 to 11 cycles and used a J-beta primer mix along with a sample-barcoded 5' primer. Each TCR beta cDNA molecule received a unique molecular identifier from a template-switch 5' adaptor carrying 12 random nucleotides. Each sample yielded at least 2.5 million CDR3-containing paired-end reads. The Mint cDNA synthesis kit, primed by a TRBC-specific oligonucleotide, was used to synthesize first-strand cDNA from all RNA. Following uracil-DNA glycosylase treatment, all cDNA underwent a first 18-cycle PCR with the universal primers M1SS and BC2_uni_R. Concerning the study's data processing: Each sample was normalized by randomly selecting 1 million high-quality reads, each carrying a distinct molecular identifier. Reads sharing molecular identifiers were discarded rather than binned into consensus sequences. MiTCR, with a Q25 quality threshold and the strictest error-elimination algorithm, was used for CDR3 identification, clonotype clustering and error correction. A nonparametric unseen species model with Euler transformation was used to estimate lower-bound total TCR beta diversity. The public sequencing data were trimmed at Q25 with fastp and processed into clonotypes with MiXCR by TCRdb, which kept only in-frame beta chains. Merged by CDR3 protein, the rows form single entries marked with the most common genes and DNA. The V and J calls here are based on TCRdb, not the publication. Recorded for this sample are approximately 800,000 distinct CDR3 sequences; approximately 59% of them occurred a single time. The ten largest clones capture around 30% of the sample.

The source is a man younger than 45 in good health. Sequencing was carried out using blood. The chain couples TRBV10-3 to TRBJ1-1, with the D gene too uncertain to name. CDR3 protein: CAINSQLNTEAFF. The nucleotides are TGTGCCATCAACAGCCAACTGAACACTGAAGCTTTCTTT.